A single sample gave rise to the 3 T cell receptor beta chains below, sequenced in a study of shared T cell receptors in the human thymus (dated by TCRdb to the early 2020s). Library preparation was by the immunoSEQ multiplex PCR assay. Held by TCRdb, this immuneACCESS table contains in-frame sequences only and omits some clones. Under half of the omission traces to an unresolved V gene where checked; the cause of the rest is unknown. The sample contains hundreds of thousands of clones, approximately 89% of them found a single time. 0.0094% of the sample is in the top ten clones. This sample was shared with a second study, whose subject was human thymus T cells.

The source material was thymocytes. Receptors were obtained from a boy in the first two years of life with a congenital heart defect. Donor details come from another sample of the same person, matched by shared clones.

In DNA form, the CDR3 reads TGTGCCAGCACTCGCGGGGAGTATAGCAATCAGCCCCAGCATTTT. It is translated as CASTRGEYSNQPQHF. J is TRBJ1-5 and V is TRBV28, with D unclear. The V end lost 7 bases, the J end lost 0 bases, and 13 bases lay between the germline ends. From germline, CDR1 is MDHEN and CDR2 SYDVKM. This CDR3 spans 15 amino acids.

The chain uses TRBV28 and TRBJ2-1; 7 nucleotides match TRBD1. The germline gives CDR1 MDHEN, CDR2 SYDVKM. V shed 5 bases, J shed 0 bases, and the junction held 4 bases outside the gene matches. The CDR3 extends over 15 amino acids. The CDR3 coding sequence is TGTGCCAGCAGTGGTACAGGGGACTCCTACAATGAGCAGTTCTTC. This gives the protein CASSGTGDSYNEQFF. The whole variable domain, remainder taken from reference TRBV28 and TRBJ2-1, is DVKVTQSSRYLVKRTGEKVFLECVQDMDHENMFWYRQDPGLGLRLIYFSYDVKMKEKGDIPEGYSVSREKKERFSLILESASTNQTSMYLCASSGTGDSYNEQFFGPGTRLTVL.

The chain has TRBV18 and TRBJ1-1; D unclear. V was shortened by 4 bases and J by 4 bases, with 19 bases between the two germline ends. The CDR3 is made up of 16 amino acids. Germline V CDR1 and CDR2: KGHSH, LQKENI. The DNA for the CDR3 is TGTGCCAGCTCACAAACGCAACTGCTCGCGGGCACTGAAGCTTTCTTT. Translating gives CASSQTQLLAGTEAFF.